This paragraph covers one T cell receptor beta chain sequence. Antigen unknown. These data belong to a study of T-cell reconstitution after alpha-beta-depleted transplantation in children. Overall study results and limits: Newly generated T cells supplied most T-cell counts and diversity one year post-transplant. Surviving thymic progenitors and recipient T cells were the source of high TCRbeta diversity at day 60 in some patients. Reportedly, alpha-beta T cells present about two months post-transplant originated from several hundred expanded clones of graft origin.

Unique molecular identifiers were built into the TCRbeta library. MiXCR, applied by TCRdb to the PCR reads, yields one record per CDR3 protein. Here the sample spans 500,000 or so distinct CDR3 sequences, over 9.5% being singletons. The material was PBMCs, mostly from graft donor cells, obtained 180 days after TCRalphabeta/CD19-depleted stem cell transplant. The clonotype comes from a female patient between 2 and 15 years old who had a stem cell transplant for aplastic anemia, so the T cells may come from the graft donor.

CDR3 DNA: TGTGCCACCAGTGCCGGGAGAGGTTCACCCCTCCACTTT. Residues: CATSAGRGSPLHF. The chain joins TRBV24-1 to TRBJ1-6; D uncertain. The V gene lost 5 bases and the J gene lost 9 bases, with 10 bases spanning the gap. The germline V gene has CDR1 KGHDR and CDR2 SFDVKD. This CDR3 has 13 residues.